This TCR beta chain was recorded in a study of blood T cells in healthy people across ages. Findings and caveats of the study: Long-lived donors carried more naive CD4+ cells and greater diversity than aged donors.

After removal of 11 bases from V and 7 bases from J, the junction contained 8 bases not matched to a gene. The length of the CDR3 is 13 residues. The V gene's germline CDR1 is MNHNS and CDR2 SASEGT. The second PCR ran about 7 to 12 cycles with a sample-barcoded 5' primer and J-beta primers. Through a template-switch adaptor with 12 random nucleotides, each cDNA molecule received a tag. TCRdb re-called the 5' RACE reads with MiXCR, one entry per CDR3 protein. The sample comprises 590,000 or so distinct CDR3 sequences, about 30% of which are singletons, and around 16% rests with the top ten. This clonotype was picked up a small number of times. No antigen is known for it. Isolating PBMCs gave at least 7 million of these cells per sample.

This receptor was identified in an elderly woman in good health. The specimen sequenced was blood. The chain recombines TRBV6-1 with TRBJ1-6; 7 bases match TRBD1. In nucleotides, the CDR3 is TGTGCCGTCTCCACAGGGGTGAATTCACCCCTCCACTTT. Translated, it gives CAVSTGVNSPLHF.